This T cell receptor beta chain was recovered during a study of T-cell memory formation after mild COVID-19. Using its own MiXCR run on the 5' RACE reads, TCRdb lists one record per CDR3 protein. The repertoire includes 25,000 to 35,000 distinct CDR3 sequences, around 12% of them detected once, and 15% sits in the top ten. V was pared by 4 bases and J by 4 bases, with 15 bases between. Looked up from germline, CDR1 is SGDLS and CDR2 is YYNGEE. CDR3 size: 15 residues. The chain uses TRBV9 and TRBJ2-1, with D possibly being TRBD1 or TRBD2 (7 bases each). Sequenced: PBMCs or a T cell subset sorted from them (not recorded which). This clonotype was sampled from an adult woman who had mild COVID-19 (a few samples of this study predate the infection). Cell type and time point are not known. The CDR3 spells CASSNTGDYYNEQFF. The CDR3 coding sequence is TGTGCCAGCAGCAACACAGGGGACTATTACAATGAGCAGTTCTTC.